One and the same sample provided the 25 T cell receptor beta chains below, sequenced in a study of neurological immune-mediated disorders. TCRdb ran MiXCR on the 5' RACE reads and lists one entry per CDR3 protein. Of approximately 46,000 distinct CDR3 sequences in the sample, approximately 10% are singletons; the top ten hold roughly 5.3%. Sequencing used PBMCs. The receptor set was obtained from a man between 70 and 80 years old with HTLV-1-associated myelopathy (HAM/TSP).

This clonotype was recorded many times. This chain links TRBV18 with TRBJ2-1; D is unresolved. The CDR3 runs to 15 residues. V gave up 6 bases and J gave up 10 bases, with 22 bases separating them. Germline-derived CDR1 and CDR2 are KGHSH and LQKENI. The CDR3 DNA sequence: TGTGCCAGCTCCCGACCCTCGGCGTACGCGTCCGAGCAGTTCTTC. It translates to CASSRPSAYASEQFF.

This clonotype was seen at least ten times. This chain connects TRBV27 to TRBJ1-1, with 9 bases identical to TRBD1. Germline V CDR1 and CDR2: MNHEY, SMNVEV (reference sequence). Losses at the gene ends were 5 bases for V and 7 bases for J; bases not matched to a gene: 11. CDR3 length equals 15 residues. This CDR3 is CASSPFGQGHNEAFF. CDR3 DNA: TGTGCCAGCAGTCCCTTTGGACAGGGGCACAATGAAGCTTTCTTT.

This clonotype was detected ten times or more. CDR3 in DNA: TGTGCCAGCAGCTTAAGTCCCCCTGCCGAGCAGTACTTC. Translation gives CASSLSPPAEQYF. J is TRBJ2-7 and V is TRBV7-3; D unclear. The CDR3 is 13 amino acids. V dropped 1 base and J dropped 6 bases, with 10 bases sitting between them. Germline loops: CDR1 SGHTA, CDR2 FQGTGA.

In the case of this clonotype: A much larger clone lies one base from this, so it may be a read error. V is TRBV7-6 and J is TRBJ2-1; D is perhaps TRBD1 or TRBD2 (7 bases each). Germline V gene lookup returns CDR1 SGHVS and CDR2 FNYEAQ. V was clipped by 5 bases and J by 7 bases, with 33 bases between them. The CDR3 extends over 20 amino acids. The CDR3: CASSTTQQGIRRESSNEQFF. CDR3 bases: TGTGCCAGCAGCACTACCCAACAGGGGATTCGGCGGGAGAGCTCAAATGAGCAGTTCTTC.

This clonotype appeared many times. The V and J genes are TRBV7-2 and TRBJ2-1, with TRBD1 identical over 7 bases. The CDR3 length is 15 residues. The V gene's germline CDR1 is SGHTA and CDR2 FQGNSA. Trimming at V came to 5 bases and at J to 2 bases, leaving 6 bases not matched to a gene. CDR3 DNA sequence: TGTGCCAGCAGCCGAACAGGGGACCCCTACAATGAGCAGTTCTTC. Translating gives CASSRTGDPYNEQFF.

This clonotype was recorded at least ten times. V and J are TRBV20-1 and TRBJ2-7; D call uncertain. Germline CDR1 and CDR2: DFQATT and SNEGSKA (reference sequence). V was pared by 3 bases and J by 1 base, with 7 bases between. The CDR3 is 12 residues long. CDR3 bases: TGCAGTGCTAGGCCCGTTTCCTACGAGCAGTACTTC. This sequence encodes CSARPVSYEQYF.

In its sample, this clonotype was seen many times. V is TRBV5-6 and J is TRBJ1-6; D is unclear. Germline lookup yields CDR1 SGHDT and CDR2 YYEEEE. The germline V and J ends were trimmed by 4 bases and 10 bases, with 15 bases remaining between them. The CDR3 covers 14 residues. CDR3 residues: CASSPLNRGSPLHF. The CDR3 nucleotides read TGTGCCAGCAGCCCCTTAAATCGGGGATCACCCCTCCACTTT.

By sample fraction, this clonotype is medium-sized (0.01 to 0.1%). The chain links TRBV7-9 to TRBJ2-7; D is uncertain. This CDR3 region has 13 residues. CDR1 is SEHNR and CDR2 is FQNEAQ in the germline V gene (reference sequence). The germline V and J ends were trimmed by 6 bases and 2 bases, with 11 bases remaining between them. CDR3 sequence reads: CASRSGSAYEQYF. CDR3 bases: TGTGCCAGCAGAAGTGGGTCCGCCTACGAGCAGTACTTC.

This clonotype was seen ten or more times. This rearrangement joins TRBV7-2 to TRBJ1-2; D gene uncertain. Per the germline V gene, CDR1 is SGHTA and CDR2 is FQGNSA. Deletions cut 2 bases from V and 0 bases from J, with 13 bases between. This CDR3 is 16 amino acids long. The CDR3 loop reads CASSLSLRISNYGYTF. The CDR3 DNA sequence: TGTGCCAGCAGCTTATCTTTGCGTATATCTAACTATGGCTACACCTTC. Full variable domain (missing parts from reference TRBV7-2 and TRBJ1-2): GAGVSQSPSNKVTEKGKDVELRCDPISGHTALYWYRQSLGQGLEFLIYFQGNSAPDKSGLPSDRFSAERTGGSVSTLTIQRTQQEDSAVYLCASSLSLRISNYGYTFGSGTRLTVV.

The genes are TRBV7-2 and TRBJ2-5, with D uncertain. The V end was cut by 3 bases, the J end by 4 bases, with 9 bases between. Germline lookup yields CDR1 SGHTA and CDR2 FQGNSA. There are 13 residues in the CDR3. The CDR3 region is CTSSFGRGETQYF. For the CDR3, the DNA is TGTACCAGCAGCTTTGGCCGAGGAGAGACCCAGTACTTC.

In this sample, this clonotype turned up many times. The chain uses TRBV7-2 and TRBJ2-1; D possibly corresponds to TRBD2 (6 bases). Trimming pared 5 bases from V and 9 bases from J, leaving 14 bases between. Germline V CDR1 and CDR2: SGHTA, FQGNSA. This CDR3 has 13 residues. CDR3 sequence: CASSPPGGAEQFF. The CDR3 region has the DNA TGTGCCAGCAGCCCCCCTGGAGGGGCTGAGCAGTTCTTC.

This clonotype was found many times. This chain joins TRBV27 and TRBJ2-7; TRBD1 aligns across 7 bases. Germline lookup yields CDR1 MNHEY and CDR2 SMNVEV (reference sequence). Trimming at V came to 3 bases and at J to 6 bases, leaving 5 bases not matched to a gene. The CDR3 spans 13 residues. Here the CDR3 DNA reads TGTGCCAGCAGTTTCGGGGCAGGGGGCGAGCAGTACTTC. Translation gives CASSFGAGGEQYF.

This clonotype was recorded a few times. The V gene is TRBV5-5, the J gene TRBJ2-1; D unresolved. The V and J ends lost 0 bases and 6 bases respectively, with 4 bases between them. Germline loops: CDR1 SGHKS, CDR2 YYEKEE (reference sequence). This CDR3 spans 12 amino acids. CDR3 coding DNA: TGTGCCAGCAGCTTGGTCATCAATGAGCAGTTCTTC. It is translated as CASSLVINEQFF.

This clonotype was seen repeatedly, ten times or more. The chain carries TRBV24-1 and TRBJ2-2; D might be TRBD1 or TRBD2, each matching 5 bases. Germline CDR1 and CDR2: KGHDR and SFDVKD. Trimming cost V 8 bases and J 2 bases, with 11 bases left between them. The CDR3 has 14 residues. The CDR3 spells CATKGPFNTGELFF. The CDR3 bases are TGTGCCACCAAGGGACCTTTTAACACCGGGGAGCTGTTTTTT.

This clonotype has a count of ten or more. CDR3 protein: CASSDKRQGLAKNIQYF. As DNA, the CDR3 is TGTGCCAGCAGTGATAAAAGACAGGGGTTAGCCAAAAACATTCAGTACTTC. The chain is built from TRBV27 and TRBJ2-4; 8 bases align to TRBD1. Germline V CDR1 and CDR2: MNHEY, SMNVEV (reference sequence). The V gene end was trimmed by 5 bases and the J gene end by 0 bases; junction bases not matched to a gene: 9. The CDR3 has 17 residues.

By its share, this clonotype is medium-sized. The CDR3 here is CASSSHMRTGATGELFF. The CDR3 region has the DNA TGCGCCAGCAGCTCCCATATGCGAACAGGGGCCACCGGGGAGCTGTTTTTT. This chain joins TRBV5-1 and TRBJ2-2, with 7 bases aligning to TRBD1. This CDR3 has 17 amino acids. V shed 3 bases, J shed 4 bases, and the junction held 12 bases outside the gene matches. Germline assignment: CDR1 SGHRS and CDR2 YFSETQ. Using reference TRBV5-1 and TRBJ2-2 for the parts outside the CDR3, the full variable domain is KAGVTQTPRYLIKTRGQQVTLSCSPISGHRSVSWYQQTPGQGLQFLFEYFSETQRNKGNFPGRFSGRQFSNSRSEMNVSTLELGDSALYLCASSSHMRTGATGELFFGEGSRLTVL.

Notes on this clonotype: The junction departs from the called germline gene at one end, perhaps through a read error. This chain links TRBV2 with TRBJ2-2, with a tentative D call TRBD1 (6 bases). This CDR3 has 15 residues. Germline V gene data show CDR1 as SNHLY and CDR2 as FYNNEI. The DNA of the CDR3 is TGTGCCAGCAGCCCGAAGGGGGTCGGCACCGGGGAGATGTTTTTT. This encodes CASSPKGVGTGEMFF.

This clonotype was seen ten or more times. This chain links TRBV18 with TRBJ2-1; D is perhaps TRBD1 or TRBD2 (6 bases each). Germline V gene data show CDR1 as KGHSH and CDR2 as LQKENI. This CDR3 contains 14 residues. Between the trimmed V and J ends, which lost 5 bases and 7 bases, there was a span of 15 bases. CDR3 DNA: TGTGCCAGCTCAGAAGGGGGGCTTGGAAATGAGCAGTTCTTC. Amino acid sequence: CASSEGGLGNEQFF. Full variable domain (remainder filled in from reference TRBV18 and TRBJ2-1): NAGVMQNPRHLVRRRGQEARLRCSPMKGHSHVYWYRQLPEEGLKFMVYLQKENIIDESGMPKERFSAEFPKEGPSILRIQQVVRGDSAAYFCASSEGGLGNEQFFGPGTRLTVL.

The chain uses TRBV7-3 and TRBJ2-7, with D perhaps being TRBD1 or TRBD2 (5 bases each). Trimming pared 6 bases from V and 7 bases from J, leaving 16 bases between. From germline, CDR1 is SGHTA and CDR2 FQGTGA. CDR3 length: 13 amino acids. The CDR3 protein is CASRGGGAREQYF. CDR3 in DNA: TGTGCCAGCAGAGGTGGGGGAGCCAGGGAGCAGTACTTC.

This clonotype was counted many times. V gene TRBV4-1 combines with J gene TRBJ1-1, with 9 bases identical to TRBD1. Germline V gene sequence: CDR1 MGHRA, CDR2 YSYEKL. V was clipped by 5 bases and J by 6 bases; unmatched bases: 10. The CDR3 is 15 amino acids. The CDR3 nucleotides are TGCGCCAGCAGCACTCGTTACAGGGGGCAGGCTGAAGCTTTCTTT. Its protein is CASSTRYRGQAEAFF.

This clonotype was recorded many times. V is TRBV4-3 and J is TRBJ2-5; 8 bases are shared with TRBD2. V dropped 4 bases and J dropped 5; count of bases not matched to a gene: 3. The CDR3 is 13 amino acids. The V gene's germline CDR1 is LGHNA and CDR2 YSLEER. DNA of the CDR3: TGCGCCAGCAGCCCGGGACTAGGGGAGACCCAGTACTTC. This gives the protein CASSPGLGETQYF.

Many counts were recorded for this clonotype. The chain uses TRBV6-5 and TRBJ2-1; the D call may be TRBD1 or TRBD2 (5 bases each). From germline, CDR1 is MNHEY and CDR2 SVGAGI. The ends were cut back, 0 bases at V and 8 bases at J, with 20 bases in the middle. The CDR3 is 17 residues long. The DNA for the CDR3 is TGTGCCAGCAGTTACTCAACCGGGACCTCCGAAAGGGATGAGCAGTTCTTC. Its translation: CASSYSTGTSERDEQFF.

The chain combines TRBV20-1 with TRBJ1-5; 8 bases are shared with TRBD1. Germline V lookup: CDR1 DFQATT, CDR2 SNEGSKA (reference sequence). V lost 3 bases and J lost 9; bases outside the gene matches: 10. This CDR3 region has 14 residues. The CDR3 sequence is CSARFGTGARPQHF. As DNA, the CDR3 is TGCAGTGCTAGGTTCGGGACAGGAGCCCGGCCCCAGCATTTT.

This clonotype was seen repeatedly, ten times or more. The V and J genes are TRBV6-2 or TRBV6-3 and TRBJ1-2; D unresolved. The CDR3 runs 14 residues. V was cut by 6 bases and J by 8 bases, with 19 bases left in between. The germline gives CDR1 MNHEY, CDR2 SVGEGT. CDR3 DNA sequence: TGTGCCAGCAGGTCGATATTACGAGAGTACGGCTACACCTTC. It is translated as CASRSILREYGYTF.

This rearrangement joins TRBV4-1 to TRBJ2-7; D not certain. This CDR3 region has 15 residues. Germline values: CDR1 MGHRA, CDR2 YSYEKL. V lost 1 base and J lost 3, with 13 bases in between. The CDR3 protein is CASSQASFSSYEQYF. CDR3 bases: TGCGCCAGCAGCCAAGCTAGTTTTTCTAGCTACGAGCAGTACTTC.